The 10 T cell receptor beta chains below come from one sample, sequenced in a study of CD8 T cells in Susac syndrome (dated by TCRdb to about 2019). The receptor library was made with the immunoSEQ multiplex PCR assay. RNA was extracted with the RNeasy kit and 0.5 to 1 ug was reverse transcribed using random hexamers. TCRdb's own reprocessing of the public reads used fastp at Q25 and MiXCR and kept productive beta chains. Rows are combined by CDR3 protein, so each entry shows the most common genes and DNA. The sample table contains around 130,000 distinct CDR3 sequences; only one count was recorded for 85% to 95% of them. The ten largest clones take up over 0.09% of the sample. Sample: CD4+ T cells from PBMCs. Every receptor here comes from a human donor with multiple sclerosis.

The chain uses TRBV30 and TRBJ2-7, with TRBD2 identical over 12 bases. The CDR3 runs to 14 residues. V was clipped by 7 bases and J by 6 bases; unmatched bases: 10. CDR1 GTSNPN and CDR2 SVGIG come from the germline V gene (reference sequence). CDR3 DNA sequence: TGTGCCTATGACCTAGCGGGGGGGCCTACCGAGCAGTACTTC. Translation gives CAYDLAGGPTEQYF.

The J gene is TRBJ2-1, the V gene TRBV12-3 or TRBV12-4; no definite D call. This CDR3 contains 15 residues. Trimming took off 7 bases at V and 0 bases at J, with 13 bases between the two ends. CDR3 nucleotides: TGTGCCAGCATCAGGACCCCGAGCTCCTACAATGAGCAGTTCTTC. Protein sequence: CASIRTPSSYNEQFF.

The V call is TRBV20-1, the J call TRBJ2-3; TRBD2 matches at 10 bases. Germline CDR1 is DFQATT and CDR2 is SNEGSKA (reference sequence). The CDR3 spans 17 residues. V was clipped by 6 bases and J by 4 bases; unmatched bases: 16. In DNA form, the CDR3 reads TGCAGTGCACCCCGGCGGGCCAGCGGGAGGGGATCAGATACGCAGTATTTT. Protein sequence: CSAPRRASGRGSDTQYF.

V is TRBV20-1 and J is TRBJ2-1, with 11 bases that match TRBD2. The germline gives CDR1 DFQATT, CDR2 SNEGSKA (reference sequence). The CDR3 extends over 16 amino acids. V lost 5 bases to trimming and J lost 1 base; unmatched junction nucleotides: 7. The CDR3 DNA is TGCAGTGCTCCCCGGACTAGCGGGCTATCCTACAATGAGCAGTTCTTC. Translating gives CSAPRTSGLSYNEQFF.

The rearrangement links TRBV12-3 or TRBV12-4 to TRBJ1-5; D uncertain. Trimming took off 6 bases at V and 6 bases at J, with 12 bases between the two ends. This CDR3 has 13 residues. CDR3 nucleotides: TGTGCCAGCAGCCTGGCGGTGGGTCAGCCCCAGCATTTT. Translation gives CASSLAVGQPQHF.

This sequence joins TRBV29-1 and TRBJ2-7; D perhaps matches TRBD1 (5 bases). The CDR3 length is 12 residues. The V gene's germline CDR1 is SQVTM and CDR2 ANQGSEA. The V end lost 4 bases, the J end lost 3 bases, and 10 bases lay between the germline ends. In nucleotides, the CDR3 is TGCAGCGTTGGCAGGGATCTCTACGAGCAGTACTTC. Protein: CSVGRDLYEQYF.

The chain joins TRBV6-1 to TRBJ2-5, with 10 bases matching TRBD1. The CDR3 loop spans 15 amino acids. The J segment lost 4 bases and the V segment lost 6 bases, leaving 8 bases of the junction unmatched. Germline CDR1 is MNHNS and CDR2 is SASEGT. The CDR3 nucleotides are TGTGCCAGCAGCGCTAGACAGGGGGCGGGAGAGACCCAGTACTTC. It specifies CASSARQGAGETQYF.

This sequence joins TRBV30 and TRBJ2-3; a weak D match, TRBD1 (5 bases). The CDR3 sequence is 12 residues long. Trimming cost V 5 bases and J 4 bases, with 10 bases left between them. Germline CDR1 GTSNPN, CDR2 SVGIG (reference sequence). The CDR3 DNA reads as TGTGCCTGGGCAGGGTTCGCAGATACGCAGTATTTT. Protein product: CAWAGFADTQYF.

This clonotype was seen only once. The chain joins TRBV20-1 to TRBJ1-3; D is possibly TRBD1 (5 bases). Germline lookup yields CDR1 DFQATT and CDR2 SNEGSKA (reference sequence). The V end lost 6 bases, the J end lost 3 bases, and 15 bases lay between the germline ends. This CDR3 is 14 amino acids long. The CDR3 loop reads CSAPGRVNGNTIYF. In DNA, the CDR3 is TGCAGTGCCCCCGGCAGGGTCAATGGAAACACCATATATTTT.

The chain joins TRBV28 to TRBJ2-5; D is perhaps TRBD1 or TRBD2 (5 bases each). Germline V gene data show CDR1 as MDHEN and CDR2 as SYDVKM. The CDR3 is 14 amino acids. With 6 bases removed from V and 1 base from J, the gap between germline ends came to 12 bases. CDR3 in DNA: TGTGCCAGCAGCAGTCCGGGACCCCAAGAGACCCAGTACTTC. It specifies CASSSPGPQETQYF.